This is a list of T cell receptor beta chains from one sample in a study of neurological immune-mediated disorders. TCRdb re-called the 5' RACE reads with MiXCR, one entry per CDR3 protein. Here the sample spans 40,000 to 45,000 distinct CDR3 sequences, about 12% being singletons. The sample comprised PBMCs. Every receptor here comes from a female donor in good health. Both conserved end residues are part of each CDR3. The order of the fields is clone size, D gene, J gene, V gene, CDR3 DNA, CDR3 protein. A D gene is named only where the DNA matches it firmly. Clone size, where shown, is once, few, many, or a class for clones that have expanded.

clone_size: many; d_call: .; j_call: TRBJ2-7; v_call: TRBV3-1; cdr3_nt: TGTGCCAGCGGTAGGGACGGCCCCTACGAGCAGTACTTC; cdr3_aa: CASGRDGPYEQYF
clone_size: many; d_call: TRBD1; j_call: TRBJ2-2; v_call: TRBV29-1; cdr3_nt: TGCAGCGCCACAACGACAGGGACCGGGGAGCTGTTTTTT; cdr3_aa: CSATTTGTGELFF
clone_size: .; d_call: TRBD1; j_call: TRBJ1-4; v_call: TRBV7-2; cdr3_nt: TGTGCCAGCAGCATAATGGGACAGGGATCAACTCATGAAAAACTGTTTTTT; cdr3_aa: CASSIMGQGSTHEKLFF
clone_size: many; d_call: TRBD2; j_call: TRBJ2-1; v_call: TRBV7-9; cdr3_nt: TGTGCCAGCAGCTTAGGGCTAGCGGCCCTCGGGGAGCAGTTCTTC; cdr3_aa: CASSLGLAALGEQFF
clone_size: many; d_call: .; j_call: TRBJ2-5; v_call: TRBV5-1; cdr3_nt: TGCGCCAGCAACCTCCAGGGGCCACGAGAGACCCAGTACTTC; cdr3_aa: CASNLQGPRETQYF
clone_size: many; d_call: .; j_call: TRBJ1-4; v_call: TRBV5-5; cdr3_nt: TGTGCCAGCAGCGTTGAGGGGAAATCAAATGAAAAACTGTTTTTT; cdr3_aa: CASSVEGKSNEKLFF
clone_size: many; d_call: TRBD1; j_call: TRBJ2-5; v_call: TRBV6-5; cdr3_nt: TGTGCCAGCAGTAATACCGGGACAGGCCTCCAAGAGACCCAGTACTTC; cdr3_aa: CASSNTGTGLQETQYF
clone_size: many; d_call: TRBD2; j_call: TRBJ2-3; v_call: TRBV20-1; cdr3_nt: TGCAGTGCTAGAGATCCGAGCGGGGCCACAGATACGCAGTATTTT; cdr3_aa: CSARDPSGATDTQYF
clone_size: many; d_call: .; j_call: TRBJ2-4; v_call: TRBV29-1; cdr3_nt: TGCAGCGCAGGACACGAGAAAAACATTCAGTACTTC; cdr3_aa: CSAGHEKNIQYF
clone_size: .; d_call: .; j_call: TRBJ2-5; v_call: TRBV27; cdr3_nt: TGTGCCAGCAGTTTATCCCCGAACGCCAAAGAGACCCAGTACTTC; cdr3_aa: CASSLSPNAKETQYF
clone_size: medium-sized; d_call: TRBD2; j_call: TRBJ2-7; v_call: TRBV27; cdr3_nt: TGTGCCAGCAGTCTTCGACTAGCCTCCTACGAGCAGTACTTC; cdr3_aa: CASSLRLASYEQYF
clone_size: .; d_call: .; j_call: TRBJ1-1; v_call: TRBV20-1; cdr3_nt: TGCAGTGCTAGTTGGGGAGCGACTGAAGCATTCTTT; cdr3_aa: CSASWGATEAFF
clone_size: many; d_call: TRBD2; j_call: TRBJ2-1; v_call: TRBV5-1; cdr3_nt: TGCGCCAGCAGCCCCACCCTAGCGGGGGTCTCGGAGCAGTTCTTC; cdr3_aa: CASSPTLAGVSEQFF
clone_size: many; d_call: .; j_call: TRBJ1-6; v_call: TRBV7-8; cdr3_nt: TGTGCCAGCAGCCTCCTGTACGAGGTCGCCAATTCACCCCTCCACTTT; cdr3_aa: CASSLLYEVANSPLHF
clone_size: .; d_call: TRBD1; j_call: TRBJ2-3; v_call: TRBV6-5; cdr3_nt: TGTGCCAGCAGTTGGGACAGGGCAGATACGCAGTATTTT; cdr3_aa: CASSWDRADTQYF
clone_size: few; d_call: .; j_call: TRBJ2-1; v_call: TRBV5-5; cdr3_nt: TGTGCCAGCAGCGACTCAAGACAGTTATACAATGAGCAGTTCTTC; cdr3_aa: CASSDSRQLYNEQFF
clone_size: .; d_call: TRBD2; j_call: TRBJ2-2; v_call: TRBV27; cdr3_nt: TGTGCCAGCGGAAGGGACTACCTCACCGGGGAGCTGTTTTTT; cdr3_aa: CASGRDYLTGELFF
clone_size: many; d_call: .; j_call: TRBJ2-2; v_call: TRBV9; cdr3_nt: TGTGCCAGCATGAGGGCTCCCTTCGCCGGGGAGCTGTTTTTT; cdr3_aa: CASMRAPFAGELFF
clone_size: .; d_call: .; j_call: TRBJ2-1; v_call: TRBV18; cdr3_nt: TGTGCCAGCTCACCGGGCAAGCCCAATGAGCAGTTCTTC; cdr3_aa: CASSPGKPNEQFF
clone_size: many; d_call: .; j_call: TRBJ2-6; v_call: TRBV7-6; cdr3_nt: TGTGCCAGCAGCTTATTTGCTGGGGCCAACGTCCTGACTTTC; cdr3_aa: CASSLFAGANVLTF
clone_size: many; d_call: .; j_call: TRBJ2-1; v_call: TRBV10-3; cdr3_nt: TGTGCCATCAGTGGCCTAGCGGGGACAGGGGAGCAGTTCTTC; cdr3_aa: CAISGLAGTGEQFF
clone_size: many; d_call: .; j_call: TRBJ1-1; v_call: TRBV12-3/TRBV12-4; cdr3_nt: TGTGCCAGCAGTTTGCAGAGAATGAACACTGAAGCTTTCTTT; cdr3_aa: CASSLQRMNTEAFF
clone_size: many; d_call: .; j_call: TRBJ2-6; v_call: TRBV12-5; cdr3_nt: TGTGCTAGTGGCTCCTCTGGGGCCAACGTCCTGACTTTC; cdr3_aa: CASGSSGANVLTF
clone_size: many; d_call: .; j_call: TRBJ1-1; v_call: TRBV5-1; cdr3_nt: TGCGCCAGCAGCTTGGATGGGGTGGGCACTGAAGCTTTCTTT; cdr3_aa: CASSLDGVGTEAFF
clone_size: many; d_call: .; j_call: TRBJ2-7; v_call: TRBV20-1; cdr3_nt: TGCAGTGCTAGCCATTTAGGAGGGTACGAGCAGTACTTC; cdr3_aa: CSASHLGGYEQYF
clone_size: .; d_call: .; j_call: TRBJ1-1; v_call: TRBV3-1; cdr3_nt: TGTGCCAGCAGCCCGCTGTTGGGGGGGTTATCTGAAGCTTTCTTT; cdr3_aa: CASSPLLGGLSEAFF
clone_size: .; d_call: TRBD1; j_call: TRBJ2-7; v_call: TRBV6-1; cdr3_nt: TGTGCCAGCAGTACCGACAGGGAAACGGTCTTC; cdr3_aa: CASSTDRETVF
clone_size: many; d_call: .; j_call: TRBJ2-7; v_call: TRBV5-1; cdr3_nt: TGCGCCAGCAGCTTGGGGGGGCTCGAGCAGTACTTC; cdr3_aa: CASSLGGLEQYF
clone_size: many; d_call: .; j_call: TRBJ2-1; v_call: TRBV5-1; cdr3_nt: TGCGCCAGCAGCCGACTCGGAGCGAGCTCCTACAATGAGCAGTTCTTC; cdr3_aa: CASSRLGASSYNEQFF
clone_size: many; d_call: TRBD1; j_call: TRBJ2-1; v_call: TRBV5-1; cdr3_nt: TGCGCCAGCAGCTTTGCGGGACAGGGTCCGAATGAGCAGTTCTTC; cdr3_aa: CASSFAGQGPNEQFF
clone_size: many; d_call: .; j_call: TRBJ1-2; v_call: TRBV5-6; cdr3_nt: TGTGCCAGCAGCTTAAGGCAGGGTAATATCTGGGACACCTTC; cdr3_aa: CASSLRQGNIWDTF
clone_size: many; d_call: .; j_call: TRBJ2-1; v_call: TRBV7-3; cdr3_nt: TGTGCCAGCAGCTTAACTGACAGACTAGTCTCGGAGCAGTTCTTC; cdr3_aa: CASSLTDRLVSEQFF
clone_size: few; d_call: .; j_call: TRBJ2-2; v_call: TRBV5-1; cdr3_nt: TGCGCCAGCAGCTTGGATGGTCCCCTATCGACAGTCACCGGGGAGCTGTTTTTT; cdr3_aa: CASSLDGPLSTVTGELFF
clone_size: many; d_call: TRBD1; j_call: TRBJ1-1; v_call: TRBV5-1; cdr3_nt: TGCGCCAGCACCCAGCCAGGGGGGGGGATGAACACTGAAGCTTTCTTT; cdr3_aa: CASTQPGGGMNTEAFF
clone_size: many; d_call: .; j_call: TRBJ2-3; v_call: TRBV3-1; cdr3_nt: TGTGCCAGCAGCCAACAGAGGCGGACTAGCACAGATACGCAGTATTTT; cdr3_aa: CASSQQRRTSTDTQYF
clone_size: many; d_call: .; j_call: TRBJ1-6; v_call: TRBV12-3/TRBV12-4; cdr3_nt: TGTGCCAGCAGTTTTGGGGACATTCTTAATTCACCCCTCCACTTT; cdr3_aa: CASSFGDILNSPLHF